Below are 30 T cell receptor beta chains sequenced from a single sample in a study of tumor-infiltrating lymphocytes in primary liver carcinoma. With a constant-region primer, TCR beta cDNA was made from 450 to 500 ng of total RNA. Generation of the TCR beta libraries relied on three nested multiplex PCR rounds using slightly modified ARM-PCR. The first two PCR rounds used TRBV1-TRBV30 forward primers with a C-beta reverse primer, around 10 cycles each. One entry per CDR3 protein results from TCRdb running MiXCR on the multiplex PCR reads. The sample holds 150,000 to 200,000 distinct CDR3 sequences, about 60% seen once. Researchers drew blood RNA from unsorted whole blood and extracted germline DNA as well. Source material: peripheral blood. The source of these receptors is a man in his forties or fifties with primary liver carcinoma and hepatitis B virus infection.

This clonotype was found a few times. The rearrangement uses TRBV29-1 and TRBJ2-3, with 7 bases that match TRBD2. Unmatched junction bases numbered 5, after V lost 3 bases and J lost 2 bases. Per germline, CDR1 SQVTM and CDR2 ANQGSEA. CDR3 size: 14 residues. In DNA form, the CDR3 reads TGCAGCGTTGACGGCGGGAGACCCACAGATACGCAGTATTTT. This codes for CSVDGGRPTDTQYF.

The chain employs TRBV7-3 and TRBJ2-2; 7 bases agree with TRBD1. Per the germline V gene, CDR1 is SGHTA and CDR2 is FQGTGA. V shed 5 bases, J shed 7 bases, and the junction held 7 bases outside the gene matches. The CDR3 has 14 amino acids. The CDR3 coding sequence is TGTGCCAGCAGCCGTCGACAGGGAAGCGGGGAGCTGTTTTTT. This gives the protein CASSRRQGSGELFF.

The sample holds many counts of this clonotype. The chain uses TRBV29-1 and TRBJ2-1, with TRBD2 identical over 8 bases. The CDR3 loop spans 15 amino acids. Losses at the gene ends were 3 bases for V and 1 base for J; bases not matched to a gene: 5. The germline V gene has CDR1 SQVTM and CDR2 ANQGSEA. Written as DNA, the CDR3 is TGCAGCGTTGAGACCGGGACTAGATCCTACAATGAGCAGTTCTTC. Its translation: CSVETGTRSYNEQFF.

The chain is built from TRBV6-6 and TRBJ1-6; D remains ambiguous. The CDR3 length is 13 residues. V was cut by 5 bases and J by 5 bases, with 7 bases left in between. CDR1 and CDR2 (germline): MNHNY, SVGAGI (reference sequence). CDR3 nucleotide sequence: TGTGCCAGCAGTGATGGTGATAATTCACCCCTCCACTTT. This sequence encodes CASSDGDNSPLHF.

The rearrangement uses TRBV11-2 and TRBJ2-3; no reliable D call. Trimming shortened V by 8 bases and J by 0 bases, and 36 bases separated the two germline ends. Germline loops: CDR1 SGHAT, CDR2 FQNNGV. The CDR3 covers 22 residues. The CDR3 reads CASYLGSGSFNVTSSSTDTQYF. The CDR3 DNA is TGTGCCAGCTATTTGGGAAGTGGCAGCTTCAATGTGACGTCGTCTAGCACAGATACGCAGTATTTT.

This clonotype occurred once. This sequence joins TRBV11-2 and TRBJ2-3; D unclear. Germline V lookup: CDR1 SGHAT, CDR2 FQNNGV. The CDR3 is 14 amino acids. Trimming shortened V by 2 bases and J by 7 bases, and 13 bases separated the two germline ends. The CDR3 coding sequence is TGTGCCAGCAGCTTACCTGTAGTGGTAAATACGCAGTATTTT. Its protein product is CASSLPVVVNTQYF.

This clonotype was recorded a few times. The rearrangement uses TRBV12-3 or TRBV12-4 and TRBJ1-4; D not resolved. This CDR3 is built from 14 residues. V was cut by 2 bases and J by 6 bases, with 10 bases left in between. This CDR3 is CASSLRGRDEKLFF. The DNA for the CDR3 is TGTGCCAGCAGTTTAAGAGGGAGGGATGAAAAACTGTTTTTT.

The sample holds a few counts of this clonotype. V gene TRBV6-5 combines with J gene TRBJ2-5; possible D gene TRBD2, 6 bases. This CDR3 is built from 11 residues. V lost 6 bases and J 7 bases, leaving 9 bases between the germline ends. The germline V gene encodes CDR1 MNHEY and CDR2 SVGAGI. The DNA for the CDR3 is TGTGCCAGCAGCACCGGGAGGACCCAGTACTTC. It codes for CASSTGRTQYF.

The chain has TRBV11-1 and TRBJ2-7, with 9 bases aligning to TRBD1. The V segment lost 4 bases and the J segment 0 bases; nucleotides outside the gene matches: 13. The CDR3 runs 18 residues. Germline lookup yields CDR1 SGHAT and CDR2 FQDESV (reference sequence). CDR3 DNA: TGTGCCAGCAGCTCCGGACAGGGGACAGCAGGAGGCTCCTACGAGCAGTACTTC. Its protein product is CASSSGQGTAGGSYEQYF.

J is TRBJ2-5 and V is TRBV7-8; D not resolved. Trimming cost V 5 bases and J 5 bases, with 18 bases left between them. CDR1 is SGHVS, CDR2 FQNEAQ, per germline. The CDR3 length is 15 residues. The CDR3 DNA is TGTGCCAGCAGCCAACAACTATCGGGTGCGGAGACCCAGTACTTC. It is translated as CASSQQLSGAETQYF.

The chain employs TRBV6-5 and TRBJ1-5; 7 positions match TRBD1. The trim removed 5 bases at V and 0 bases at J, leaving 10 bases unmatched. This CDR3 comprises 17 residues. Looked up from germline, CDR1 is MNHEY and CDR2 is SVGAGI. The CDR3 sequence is CASSPQGGGSSNQPQHF. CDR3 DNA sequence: TGTGCCAGCAGTCCACAGGGAGGGGGCTCTAGCAATCAGCCCCAGCATTTT.

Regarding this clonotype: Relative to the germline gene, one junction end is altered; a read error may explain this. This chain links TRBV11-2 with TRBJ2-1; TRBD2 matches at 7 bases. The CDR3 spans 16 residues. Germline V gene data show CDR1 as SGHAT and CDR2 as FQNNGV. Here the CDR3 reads CASSQLRSSGCNEQLF. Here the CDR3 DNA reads TGTGCCAGCAGTCAACTCCGGTCTAGCGGCTGCAATGAGCAGTTATTC.

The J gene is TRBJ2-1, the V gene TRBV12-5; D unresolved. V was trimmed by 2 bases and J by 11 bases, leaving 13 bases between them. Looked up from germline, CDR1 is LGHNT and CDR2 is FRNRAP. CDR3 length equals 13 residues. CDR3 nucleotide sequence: TGTGCTAGTGGTTTGCTACCCTGGAATAAGCAGTTCTTC. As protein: CASGLLPWNKQFF.

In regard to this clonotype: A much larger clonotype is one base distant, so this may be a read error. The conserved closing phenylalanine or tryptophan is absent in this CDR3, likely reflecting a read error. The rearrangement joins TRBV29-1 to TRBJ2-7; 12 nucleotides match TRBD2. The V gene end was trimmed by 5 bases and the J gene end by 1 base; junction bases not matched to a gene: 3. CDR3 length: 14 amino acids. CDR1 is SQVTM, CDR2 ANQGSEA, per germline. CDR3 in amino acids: CSVSSGRVSYEQYL. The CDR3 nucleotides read TGCAGCGTTTCTAGCGGGAGGGTTTCCTACGAGCAGTACCTC.

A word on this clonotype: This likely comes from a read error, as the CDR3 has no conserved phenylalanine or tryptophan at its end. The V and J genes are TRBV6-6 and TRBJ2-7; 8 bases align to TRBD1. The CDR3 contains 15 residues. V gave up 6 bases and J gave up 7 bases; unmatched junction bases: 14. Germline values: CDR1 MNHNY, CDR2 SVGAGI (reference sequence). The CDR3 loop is CASSYIHGQGKEQYL. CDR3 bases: TGTGCCAGCAGCTATATCCACGGACAGGGTAAAGAGCAGTACTTA.

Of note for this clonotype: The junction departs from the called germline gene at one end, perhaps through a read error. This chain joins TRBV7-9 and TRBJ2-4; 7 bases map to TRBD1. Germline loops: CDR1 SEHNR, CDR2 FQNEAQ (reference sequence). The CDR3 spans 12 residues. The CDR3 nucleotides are TGTGCCAGCAGCACCACGGACAGGATTTTTAACTTC. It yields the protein CASSTTDRIFNF. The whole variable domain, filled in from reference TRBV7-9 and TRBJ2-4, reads DTGVSQNPRHKITKRGQNVTFRCDPISEHNRLYWYRQTLGQGPEFLTYFQNEAQLEKSRLLSDRFSAERPKGSFSTLEIQRTEQGDSAMYLCASSTTDRIFNFGAGTRLSVL.

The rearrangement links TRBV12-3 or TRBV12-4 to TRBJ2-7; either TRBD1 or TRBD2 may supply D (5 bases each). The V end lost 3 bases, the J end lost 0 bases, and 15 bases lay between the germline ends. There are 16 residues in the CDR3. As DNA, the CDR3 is TGTGCCAGCAGTTTTAGAGACGCAGGGAGCTCCTACGAGCAGTACTTC. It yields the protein CASSFRDAGSSYEQYF.

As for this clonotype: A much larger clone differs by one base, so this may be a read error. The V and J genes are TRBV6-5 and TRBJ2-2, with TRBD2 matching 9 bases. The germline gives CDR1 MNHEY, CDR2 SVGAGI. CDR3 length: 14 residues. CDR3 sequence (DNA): TGTGCCAGCACTAGCGGGGCGAACACCGGGGAGATGTTTTTT. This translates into CASTSGANTGEMFF.

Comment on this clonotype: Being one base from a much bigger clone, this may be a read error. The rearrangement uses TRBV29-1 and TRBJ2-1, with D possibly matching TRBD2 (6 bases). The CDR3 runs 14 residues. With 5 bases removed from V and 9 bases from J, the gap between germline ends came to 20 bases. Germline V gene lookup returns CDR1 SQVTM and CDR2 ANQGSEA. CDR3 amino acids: CSVSASLARGEQFF. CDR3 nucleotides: TGCAGCGTTTCTGCGAGCCTAGCGCGAGGTGAGCAGTTCTTC.

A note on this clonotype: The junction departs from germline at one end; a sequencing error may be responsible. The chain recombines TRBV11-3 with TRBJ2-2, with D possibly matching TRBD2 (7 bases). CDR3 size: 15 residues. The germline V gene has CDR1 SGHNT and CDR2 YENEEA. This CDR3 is CVSNPGGGDTGELLF. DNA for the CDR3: TGTGTCAGCAACCCCGGTGGGGGGGACACCGGGGAGCTGCTTTTT.

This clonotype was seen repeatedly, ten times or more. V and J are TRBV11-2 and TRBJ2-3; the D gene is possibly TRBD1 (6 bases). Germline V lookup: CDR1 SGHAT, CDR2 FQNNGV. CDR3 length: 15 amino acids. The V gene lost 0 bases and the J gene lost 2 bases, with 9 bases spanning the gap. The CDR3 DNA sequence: TGTGCCAGCAGCTTAGACCAGGGGTTCACAGATACGCAGTATTTT. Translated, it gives CASSLDQGFTDTQYF.

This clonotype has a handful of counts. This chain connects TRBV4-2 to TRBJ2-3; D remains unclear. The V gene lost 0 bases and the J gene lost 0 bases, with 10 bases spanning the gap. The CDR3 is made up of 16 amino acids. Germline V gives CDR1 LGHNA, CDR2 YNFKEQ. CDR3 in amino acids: CASSQEALPSTDTQYF. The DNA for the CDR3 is TGTGCCAGCAGCCAAGAAGCTCTCCCTAGCACAGATACGCAGTATTTT.

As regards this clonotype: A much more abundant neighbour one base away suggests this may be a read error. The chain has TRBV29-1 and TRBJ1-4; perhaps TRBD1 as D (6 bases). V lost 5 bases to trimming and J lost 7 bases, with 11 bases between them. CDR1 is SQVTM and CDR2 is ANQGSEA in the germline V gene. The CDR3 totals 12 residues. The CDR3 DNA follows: TGCAGCGTTAGGGACAATCCTGAAAAACTGTTTTTT. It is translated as CSVRDNPEKLFF. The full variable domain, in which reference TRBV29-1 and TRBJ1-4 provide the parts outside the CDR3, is SAVISQKPSRDICQRGTSLTIQCQVDSQVTMMFWYRQQPGQSLTLIATANQGSEATYESGFVIDKFPISRPNLTFSTLTVSNMSPEDSSIYLCSVRDNPEKLFFGSGTQLSVL.

Here the CDR3 reads CSVAGRGRMDGYTF. Written as DNA, the CDR3 is TGCAGCGTTGCAGGCAGGGGAAGGATGGATGGCTACACCTTC. The chain joins TRBV29-1 to TRBJ1-2, with a tentative D call TRBD1 (6 bases). Trimming removed 4 bases from V and 6 bases from J, with 18 bases in between. CDR1 and CDR2 (germline): SQVTM, ANQGSEA. This CDR3 is built from 14 residues. The whole variable domain, filled in from reference TRBV29-1 and TRBJ1-2, reads SAVISQKPSRDICQRGTSLTIQCQVDSQVTMMFWYRQQPGQSLTLIATANQGSEATYESGFVIDKFPISRPNLTFSTLTVSNMSPEDSSIYLCSVAGRGRMDGYTFGSGTRLTVV.

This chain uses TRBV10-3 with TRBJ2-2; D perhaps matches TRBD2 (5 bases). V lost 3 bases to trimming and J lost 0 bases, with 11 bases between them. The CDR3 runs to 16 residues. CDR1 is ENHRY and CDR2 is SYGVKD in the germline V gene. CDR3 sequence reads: CAISDLGGSNTGELFF. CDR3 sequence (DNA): TGTGCCATCAGTGATTTGGGCGGGTCGAACACCGGGGAGCTGTTTTTT.

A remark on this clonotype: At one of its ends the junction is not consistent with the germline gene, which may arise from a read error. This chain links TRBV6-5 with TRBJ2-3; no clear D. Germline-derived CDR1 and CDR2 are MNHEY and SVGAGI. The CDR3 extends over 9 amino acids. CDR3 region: CANGPPPDF. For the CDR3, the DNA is TGTGCCAACGGGCCCCCCCCGGATTTT.

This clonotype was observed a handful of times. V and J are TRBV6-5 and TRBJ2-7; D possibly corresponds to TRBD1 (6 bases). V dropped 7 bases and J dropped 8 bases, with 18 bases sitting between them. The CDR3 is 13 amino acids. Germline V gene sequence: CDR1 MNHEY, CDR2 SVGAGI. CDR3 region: CASTPGQDSQQYF. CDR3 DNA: TGTGCCAGCACCCCCGGGCAGGACAGCCAGCAGTACTTC.

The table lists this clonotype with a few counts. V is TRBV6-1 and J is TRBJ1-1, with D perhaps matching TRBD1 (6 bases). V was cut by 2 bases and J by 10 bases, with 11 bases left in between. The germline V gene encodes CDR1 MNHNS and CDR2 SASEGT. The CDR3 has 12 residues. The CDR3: CASSEKQGRAFF. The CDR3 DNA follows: TGTGCCAGCAGTGAAAAACAGGGACGAGCTTTCTTT.

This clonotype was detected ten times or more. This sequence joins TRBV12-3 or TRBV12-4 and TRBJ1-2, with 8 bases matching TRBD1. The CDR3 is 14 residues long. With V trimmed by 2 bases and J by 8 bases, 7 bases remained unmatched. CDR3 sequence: CASSLLQGAHGYTF. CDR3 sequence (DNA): TGTGCCAGCAGTTTATTGCAGGGGGCGCACGGCTACACCTTC.

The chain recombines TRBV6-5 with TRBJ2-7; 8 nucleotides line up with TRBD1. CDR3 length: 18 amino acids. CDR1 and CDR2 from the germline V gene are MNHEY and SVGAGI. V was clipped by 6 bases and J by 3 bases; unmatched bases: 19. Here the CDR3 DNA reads TGTGCCAGCAGGCGTACTATCTGGGAAACCGGGACAGGCTACGAGCAGTACTTC. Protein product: CASRRTIWETGTGYEQYF.